A single sample is the source of the 32 T cell receptor beta chains below, sequenced in a study of tumor-infiltrating lymphocytes in primary liver carcinoma. Co-extraction of both nucleic acids (RNA and DNA) used 20-30 mg of unsorted bulk tissue. The investigators made TCR beta cDNA from approximately 500 ng total RNA, using a constant-region primer. Three rounds of nested multiplex PCR with slightly modified ARM-PCR produced TCR beta libraries. TRBV1-TRBV30 forward primers paired with a C-beta reverse primer drove the first two PCR rounds, ten to eleven cycles each. TCRdb re-called the multiplex PCR reads with MiXCR, one entry per CDR3 protein. The sample yields around 60,000 distinct CDR3 sequences, about 71% seen once. Sequenced material: liver tumor tissue from sampling region 4. The subset denotes: tumor region T4, right-lateral pole. The receptor set was obtained from a man aged 40-50 years with primary liver carcinoma and hepatitis B virus infection.

There are a few counts of this clonotype. V is TRBV7-9 and J is TRBJ2-1; 9 bases map to TRBD2. Germline lookup yields CDR1 SEHNR and CDR2 FQNEAQ (reference sequence). This CDR3 spans 18 amino acids. V lost 8 bases and J lost 6; bases outside the gene matches: 20. In DNA, the CDR3 is TGTGCCAGCGGCGTCAACAAGTGGGCGGGAGGGCCGTCCAATGAGCAGTTCTTC. It specifies CASGVNKWAGGPSNEQFF. Combining the CDR3 with reference TRBV7-9 and TRBJ2-1 gives the whole variable domain DTGVSQNPRHKITKRGQNVTFRCDPISEHNRLYWYRQTLGQGPEFLTYFQNEAQLEKSRLLSDRFSAERPKGSFSTLEIQRTEQGDSAMYLCASGVNKWAGGPSNEQFFGPGTRLTVL.

Details on this clonotype: The germline gene is not matched at one end of the junction; a read error may be the cause. The chain joins TRBV4-3 to TRBJ2-3; TRBD2 agrees at 9 bases. Germline CDR1 and CDR2: LGHNA and YSLEER. The CDR3 contains 19 residues. The CDR3 spells CASSQKGLAGGPSTDTQNF. The CDR3 nucleotides are TGCGCCAGCAGCCAAAAGGGACTTGCGGGAGGGCCTAGCACAGATACGCAGAATTTT.

As for this clonotype: One end of the junction varies from germline; a read error may be responsible. The chain recombines TRBV29-1 with TRBJ1-2; D may be TRBD1 (6 bases). Germline CDR1 is SQVTM and CDR2 is ANQGSEA. The CDR3 has 12 residues. CDR3 region: CSGGGLNYGYAF. The CDR3 DNA reads TGCAGCGGAGGGGGATTGAACTATGGCTACGCCTTC.

This clonotype was counted once. The junction departs from the called germline gene at one end, perhaps through a read error. V is TRBV5-6 and J is TRBJ2-2, with a tentative D call TRBD2 (6 bases). This CDR3 is built from 19 residues. Looked up from germline, CDR1 is SGHDT and CDR2 is YYEEEE. In DNA form, the CDR3 reads TGTGCCAGCAGCCCTTACCCTGGAGGGGCCGTCGCGAACACCGGGGAGCTGTTTTTC. Encoded protein: CASSPYPGGAVANTGELFF. The full variable domain, completed using reference TRBV5-6 and TRBJ2-2, is DAGVTQSPTHLIKTRGQQVTLRCSPKSGHDTVSWYQQALGQGPQFIFQYYEEEERQRGNFPDRFSGHQFPNYSSELNVNALLLGDSALYLCASSPYPGGAVANTGELFFGEGSRLTVL.

This clonotype was seen at least ten times. This chain links TRBV5-5 with TRBJ2-5; 10 bases align to TRBD2. In germline, CDR1 is SGHKS, CDR2 YYEKEE (reference sequence). This CDR3 is built from 14 residues. Trimming at V came to 3 bases and at J to 5 bases, leaving 4 bases not matched to a gene. The CDR3 is CASSSKTSGETQYF. The CDR3 nucleotides are TGTGCCAGCAGCTCGAAGACTAGCGGGGAGACCCAGTACTTC.

Comment on this clonotype: It is likely a read error, because the conserved phenylalanine at the end of the CDR3 is missing. The chain has TRBV11-2 and TRBJ2-1, with D possibly called TRBD1 or TRBD2 (7 bases each). Germline loops: CDR1 SGHAT, CDR2 FQNNGV. V gave up 5 bases and J gave up 4 bases, with 12 bases separating them. The CDR3 extends over 14 amino acids. The CDR3 loop is CASSLQGGYNEQFL. Written as DNA, the CDR3 is TGTGCCAGCAGCCTCCAGGGGGGGTACAATGAGCAGTTCCTC.

Concerning this clonotype: Being one base from a much bigger clone, this may be a read error. V gene TRBV6-2 or TRBV6-3 combines with J gene TRBJ2-7; 7 bases are shared with TRBD2. CDR3 length equals 11 residues. The germline V gene has CDR1 MNHEY and CDR2 SVGEGT. Here the CDR3 reads CASSSSGVRDF. The CDR3 bases are TGTGCCAGCAGTTCGAGCGGGGTCAGGGACTTC.

Of note for this clonotype: One base away lies a much larger clone, so this may be a sequencing read error. The rearrangement links TRBV11-2 to TRBJ2-2; D possibly matches TRBD1 or TRBD2 (5 bases each). This CDR3 contains 15 residues. Germline CDR1 is SGHAT and CDR2 is FQNNGV. CDR3 protein: CASSLDRPGAGKLFF. For the CDR3, the DNA is TGTGCCAGCAGCTTAGACCGGCCCGGGGCCGGGAAGCTGTTTTTT.

About this clonotype itself: Given a much more abundant clone one base away, this may be a read error. The chain is built from TRBV5-5 and TRBJ2-3; 9 nucleotides line up with TRBD1. The CDR3 extends over 15 amino acids. Germline values: CDR1 SGHKS, CDR2 YYEKEE (reference sequence). The CDR3 is CANSLGDREADTQYF. The CDR3 bases are TGTGCCAACAGCTTGGGGGACAGGGAAGCAGATACGCAGTATTTT.

The chain's CDR3 is CASSFGTGQPPYEQYF. CDR3 coding DNA: TGTGCCAGCAGCTTCGGTACGGGGCAGCCCCCCTACGAGCAGTACTTC. This chain joins TRBV5-4 and TRBJ2-7; tentatively, D is TRBD1 or TRBD2 (5 bases each). Germline lookup yields CDR1 SGHNT and CDR2 YYREEE (reference sequence). V lost 2 bases to trimming and J lost 2 bases, with 17 bases between them. The CDR3 totals 16 residues.

In regard to this clonotype: The germline gene is not matched at one end of the junction; a read error may be the cause. The genes are TRBV29-1 and TRBJ2-1; 10 bases are a match to TRBD2. Germline CDR1 SQVTM, CDR2 ANQGSEA. The CDR3 is 14 amino acids. The CDR3 loop is CGVAALAGRVEQFF. CDR3 nucleotides: TGCGGCGTGGCGGCACTAGCGGGAAGGGTTGAGCAGTTCTTC.

Note on this clonotype: Its ends do not fully match the called genes, so a read error is possible. The genes are TRBV5-4 and TRBJ2-1; TRBD2 matches at 10 bases. Germline-derived CDR1 and CDR2 are SGHNT and YYREEE (reference sequence). This CDR3 comprises 15 residues. CDR3 in DNA: TGTGCCAGCAGTCCCGGACTAGCGGACTACATTGAGCAGTTCTTC. Its protein product is CASSPGLADYIEQFF.

For this clonotype: This sequence may be a read error, since a much larger clone differs from it by one base. Since the CDR3 does not end with the conserved phenylalanine or tryptophan, this likely comes from a read error. CDR3 bases: TGTGCCAGCAGTTGGGACGGACGCACAGATACGCAGTATTAT. It yields the protein CASSWDGRTDTQYY. This chain joins TRBV6-5 and TRBJ2-3; D assignment may be TRBD1 or TRBD2 (5 bases each). With 4 bases removed from V and 1 base from J, the gap between germline ends came to 9 bases. The germline V gene encodes CDR1 MNHEY and CDR2 SVGAGI. The CDR3 is 14 residues long.

By share, this clonotype ranks as medium-sized. DNA for the CDR3: TGTGCCAGCAGTTTAGATGAGGGCAATCAGCCCCAGCATTTT. It yields the protein CASSLDEGNQPQHF. The V call is TRBV12-3 or TRBV12-4, the J call TRBJ1-5; D unclear. With 1 base removed from V and 2 bases from J, the gap between germline ends came to 6 bases. The CDR3 covers 14 residues.

Details on this clonotype: The CDR3 ends on some other residue instead of the conserved phenylalanine or tryptophan, so this is likely a read error. This chain joins TRBV6-6 and TRBJ2-1; 9 nucleotides match TRBD2. Germline lookup yields CDR1 MNHNY and CDR2 SVGAGI (reference sequence). CDR3 length: 13 amino acids. CDR3 in DNA: TGTGAAAGCAAACAGACTAGCGGCAATGAGCAGTTCCTC. It specifies CESKQTSGNEQFL.

In the case of this clonotype: An end of the junction does not agree with germline; a read error may underlie this. The chain joins TRBV11-2 to TRBJ2-1; 7 nucleotides match TRBD2. The CDR3 is 19 amino acids. The germline V gene has CDR1 SGHAT and CDR2 FQNNGV. The CDR3 coding sequence is TGTGCCTGCAGATCAGATGGGCGATTCAGCGGGACCCTTTACAATGAGCAGTTCTTC. Translating gives CACRSDGRFSGTLYNEQFF.

In regard to this clonotype: A much larger clone lies a single base off, so this may be a read error. This rearrangement joins TRBV5-1 to TRBJ2-3; D gene ambiguous. Germline values: CDR1 SGHRS, CDR2 YFSETQ. This CDR3 spans 14 amino acids. The CDR3 bases are TGCACCAGCAGCTCCGACAATCTCCCAGATACGCAGTATTTT. Translation: CTSSSDNLPDTQYF.

For this clonotype: This may be a read error, as it is one base from a much larger clone. The chain is built from TRBV29-1 and TRBJ2-1, with 13 bases lining up with TRBD2. Germline CDR1 reads SQVTM; CDR2 reads ANQGSEA. The V segment lost 7 bases and the J segment 9 bases; nucleotides outside the gene matches: 9. The CDR3 is made up of 14 amino acids. Here the CDR3 reads CSGHGLAGVGEQFF. The DNA for the CDR3 is TGCAGCGGGCATGGACTAGCGGGAGTAGGTGAGCAGTTCTTC.

Regarding this clonotype: The junction differs from germline at one of its ends, possibly a read error. V is TRBV10-3 and J is TRBJ2-7; the match to TRBD2 covers 8 bases. The CDR3 sequence is 19 residues long. Per germline, CDR1 ENHRY and CDR2 SYGVKD. The CDR3 protein is CAIIKRSGLEGGFFYEHYF. DNA for the CDR3: TGTGCCATCATCAAACGATCGGGACTAGAGGGAGGGTTCTTCTACGAGCACTACTTC.

This chain's CDR3 is CASSQVGTSGYEQYF. The CDR3 nucleotides are TGTGCCAGCAGCCAGGTTGGGACTAGCGGTTACGAGCAGTACTTC. V and J are TRBV6-6 and TRBJ2-7, with 11 bases lining up with TRBD2. Losses at the gene ends were 6 bases for V and 4 bases for J; bases not matched to a gene: 8. CDR1 is MNHNY and CDR2 is SVGAGI in the germline V gene (reference sequence). This CDR3 has 15 amino acids.

Comment on this clonotype: A much larger clone is a single base away; this may be a read error. The chain is built from TRBV29-1 and TRBJ1-2; possible D gene TRBD1, 5 bases. Trimming took 8 bases from V and 4 from J, leaving 11 bases between them. Germline assignment: CDR1 SQVTM and CDR2 ANQGSEA. The CDR3 is 11 residues long. Here the CDR3 reads CSNDSGYGYTF. CDR3 coding DNA: TGCAGCAACGACAGCGGCTATGGCTACACCTTC.

Note on this clonotype: One end of the junction fails to match germline, which may point to a read error. The chain combines TRBV11-1 with TRBJ2-5; 7 positions agree with TRBD1. Germline assignment: CDR1 SGHAT and CDR2 FQDESV (reference sequence). This CDR3 comprises 14 residues. The CDR3 coding sequence is TGTGCCAGCAGTGGACAGGTGGAGGTGGAGATCCAGTGCTTT. Its protein product is CASSGQVEVEIQCF.

This clonotype was seen ten or more times. V and J are TRBV6-6 and TRBJ2-3; 13 positions agree with TRBD2. The V segment lost 10 bases and the J segment 1 base; nucleotides outside the gene matches: 8. This CDR3 is built from 16 residues. CDR1 is MNHNY, CDR2 SVGAGI, per germline (reference sequence). The CDR3 sequence is CATRLAGGPRTDTQYF. The CDR3 bases are TGTGCCACCCGACTAGCGGGAGGTCCCCGCACAGATACGCAGTATTTT.

In the case of this clonotype: No conserved phenylalanine or tryptophan is present at the end of the CDR3, so a read error is the likely explanation. V and J are TRBV2 and TRBJ2-5, with D unclear. V shed 9 bases and J shed 2 bases, with 19 bases lying between them. Germline V gene lookup returns CDR1 SNHLY and CDR2 FYNNEI. The CDR3 loop spans 15 amino acids. CDR3 in amino acids: CASAPCLDTQETQYL. The CDR3 DNA follows: TGTGCCAGTGCACCGTGCCTCGACACGCAAGAGACCCAGTACTTA.

Details on this clonotype: A much bigger clone sits one base away, suggesting this may be a read error. Here the CDR3 omits its conserved ending phenylalanine or tryptophan, so a read error is the likely source. The chain is built from TRBV30 and TRBJ2-4, with D hard to call. The CDR3 length is 15 residues. Germline CDR1 is GTSNPN and CDR2 is SVGIG (reference sequence). Trimming left V 5 bases short and J 0 bases short, with 14 bases between. CDR3 residues: CAWERPSGAKNIQYI. CDR3 sequence (DNA): TGTGCCTGGGAGAGGCCTTCGGGAGCCAAAAACATTCAGTACATC.

Points on this clonotype: The germline gene is not matched at one end of the junction; a read error may be the cause. The chain couples TRBV4-1 to TRBJ2-7; TRBD2 aligns across 10 bases. This CDR3 spans 18 amino acids. Germline loops: CDR1 MGHRA, CDR2 YSYEKL. The CDR3 loop is CASSPNSPGTSVPYKQYF. CDR3 nucleotide sequence: TGCGCCAGCAGCCCGAATTCGCCTGGGACTAGCGTACCCTACAAGCAGTACTTC.

This clonotype was found once. The chain employs TRBV5-6 and TRBJ2-7; a weak D match, TRBD2 (5 bases). There are 16 residues in the CDR3. V shed 3 bases and J shed 2 bases, with 18 bases lying between them. Per germline, CDR1 SGHDT and CDR2 YYEEEE. DNA for the CDR3: TGTGCCAGCAGCTACCTATTTCGGGAAGCCACCTACGAGCAGTACTTC. Translation gives CASSYLFREATYEQYF. Full variable domain (missing parts from reference TRBV5-6 and TRBJ2-7): DAGVTQSPTHLIKTRGQQVTLRCSPKSGHDTVSWYQQALGQGPQFIFQYYEEEERQRGNFPDRFSGHQFPNYSSELNVNALLLGDSALYLCASSYLFREATYEQYFGPGTRLTVT.

On this clonotype itself: The junction departs from the called germline gene at one end, perhaps through a read error. CDR3 amino acids: CVSGSEAGRSDTQYF. CDR3 sequence (DNA): TGTGTTAGTGGTTCTGAAGCGGGACGCTCAGATACGCAGTATTTT. The rearrangement links TRBV12-5 to TRBJ2-3, with TRBD2 matching over 7 bases. The CDR3 length is 15 residues. The germline gives CDR1 LGHNT, CDR2 FRNRAP.

With respect to this clonotype: A read error may produce the germline difference seen at one junction end. The gene calls are TRBV11-2 and TRBJ2-7; the D is unclear. The CDR3 loop spans 12 amino acids. The germline V gene has CDR1 SGHAT and CDR2 FQNNGV. CDR3 amino acids: CVSNSSQVEQYF. The CDR3, as DNA: TGTGTCAGCAACTCGTCGCAGGTCGAACAGTACTTC.

This clonotype came up many times. The chain is built from TRBV6-5 and TRBJ1-2; perhaps TRBD1 as D (5 bases). Trimming took 6 bases from V and 8 from J, leaving 19 bases between them. CDR3 size: 14 residues. The germline V gene has CDR1 MNHEY and CDR2 SVGAGI. The CDR3 is CASRPGTAELGYTF. The DNA of the CDR3 is TGTGCCAGCAGACCCGGGACGGCTGAGTTGGGCTACACCTTC.

Comments on this clonotype: Mismatch with germline at one junction end may stem from a read error. The chain recombines TRBV6-5 with TRBJ2-2; D is perhaps TRBD2 (5 bases). CDR1 and CDR2 (germline): MNHEY, SVGAGI. The CDR3 is made up of 16 amino acids. The CDR3 protein is CASSYSGVLNTGELLF. The CDR3 DNA sequence: TGTGCCAGCAGTTACTCTGGGGTCCTCAACACCGGGGAGCTGTTATTT.

Only one count was recorded for this clonotype. Compared with germline, one end of the junction differs, possibly owing to a read error. The CDR3 loop reads CVSNLGTGRNSPLHF. In DNA, the CDR3 is TGTGTCAGCAATCTAGGGACAGGGAGAAATTCACCCCTCCACTTT. V usage is TRBV6-6 and J usage is TRBJ1-6; TRBD1 agrees at 9 bases. CDR3 size: 15 residues. The germline V gene encodes CDR1 MNHNY and CDR2 SVGAGI (reference sequence).